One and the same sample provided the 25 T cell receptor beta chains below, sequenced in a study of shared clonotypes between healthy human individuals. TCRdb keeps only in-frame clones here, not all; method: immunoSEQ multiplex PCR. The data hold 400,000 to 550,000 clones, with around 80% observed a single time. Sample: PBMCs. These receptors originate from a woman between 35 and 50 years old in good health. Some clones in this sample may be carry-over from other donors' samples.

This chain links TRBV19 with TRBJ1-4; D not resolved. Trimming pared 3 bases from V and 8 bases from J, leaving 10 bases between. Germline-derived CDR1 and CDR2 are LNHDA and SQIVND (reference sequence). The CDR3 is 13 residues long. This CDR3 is CASSINPGEKLFF. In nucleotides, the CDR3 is TGTGCCAGTAGTATCAACCCCGGGGAAAAACTGTTTTTT.

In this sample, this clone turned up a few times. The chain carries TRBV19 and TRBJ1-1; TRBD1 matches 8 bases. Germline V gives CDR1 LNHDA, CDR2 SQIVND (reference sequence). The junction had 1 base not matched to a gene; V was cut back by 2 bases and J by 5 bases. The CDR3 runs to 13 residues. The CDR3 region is CASSITGGTEAFF. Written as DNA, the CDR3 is TGTGCCAGTAGTATAACAGGGGGGACTGAAGCTTTCTTT.

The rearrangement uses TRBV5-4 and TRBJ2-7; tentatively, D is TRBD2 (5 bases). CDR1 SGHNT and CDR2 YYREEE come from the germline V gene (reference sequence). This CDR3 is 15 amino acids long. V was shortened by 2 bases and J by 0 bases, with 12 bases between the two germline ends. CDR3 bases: TGTGCCAGCAGCTTAGGAGCGGAGACCTCCTACGAGCAGTACTTC. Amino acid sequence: CASSLGAETSYEQYF.

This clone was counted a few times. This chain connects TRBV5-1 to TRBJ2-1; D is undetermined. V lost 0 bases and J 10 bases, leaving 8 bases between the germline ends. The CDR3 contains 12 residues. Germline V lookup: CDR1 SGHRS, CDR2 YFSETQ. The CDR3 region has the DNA TGCGCCAGCAGCTTGGCCCAGGACGAGCAGTTCTTC. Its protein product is CASSLAQDEQFF.

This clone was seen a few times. Here the CDR3 DNA reads TGTGCCAGCAGTGCCCTCAGGGTACACACCGGGGAGCTGTTTTTT. This encodes CASSALRVHTGELFF. The V gene is TRBV2, the J gene TRBJ2-2, with D tentatively TRBD1 (5 bases). CDR3 length equals 15 residues. In germline, CDR1 is SNHLY, CDR2 FYNNEI. Trimming pared 4 bases from V and 3 bases from J, leaving 12 bases between.

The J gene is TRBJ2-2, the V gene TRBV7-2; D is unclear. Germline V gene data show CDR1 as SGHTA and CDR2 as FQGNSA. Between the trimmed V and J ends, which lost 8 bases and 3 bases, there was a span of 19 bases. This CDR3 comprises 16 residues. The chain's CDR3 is CASPNYGRTYTGELFF. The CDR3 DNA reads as TGTGCCAGCCCGAACTACGGACGGACCTACACCGGGGAGCTGTTTTTT.

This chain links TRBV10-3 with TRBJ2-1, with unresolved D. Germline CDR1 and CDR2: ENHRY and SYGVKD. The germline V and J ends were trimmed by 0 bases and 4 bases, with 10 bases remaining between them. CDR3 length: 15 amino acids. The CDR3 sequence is CAISESISRYNEQFF. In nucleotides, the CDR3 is TGTGCCATCAGTGAGTCGATCAGCCGATACAATGAGCAGTTCTTC.

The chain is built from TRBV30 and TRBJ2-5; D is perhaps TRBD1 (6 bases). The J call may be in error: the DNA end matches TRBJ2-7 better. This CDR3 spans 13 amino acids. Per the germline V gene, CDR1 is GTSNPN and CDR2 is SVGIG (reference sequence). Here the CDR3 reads CAWSRGQLYEQYF. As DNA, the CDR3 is TGTGCCTGGAGTAGAGGACAGCTCTACGAGCAGTACTTC.

The CDR3 DNA sequence: TGTGCCAGCAGCCCCTCAGGGCGGGATCTGTCGAATGAGCAGTTCTTC. This codes for CASSPSGRDLSNEQFF. The V call is TRBV6-6, the J call TRBJ2-1, with D perhaps matching TRBD2 (6 bases). The CDR3 spans 16 residues. Germline values: CDR1 MNHNY, CDR2 SVGAGI (reference sequence). V was cut by 6 bases and J by 7 bases, with 22 bases left in between.

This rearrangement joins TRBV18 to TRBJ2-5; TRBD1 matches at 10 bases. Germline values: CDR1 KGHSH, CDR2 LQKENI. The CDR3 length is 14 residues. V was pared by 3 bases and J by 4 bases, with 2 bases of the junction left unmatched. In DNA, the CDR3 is TGTGCCAGCTCACCGGGACAGGGGACAGAGACCCAGTACTTC. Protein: CASSPGQGTETQYF. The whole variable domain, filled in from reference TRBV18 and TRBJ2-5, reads NAGVMQNPRHLVRRRGQEARLRCSPMKGHSHVYWYRQLPEEGLKFMVYLQKENIIDESGMPKERFSAEFPKEGPSILRIQQVVRGDSAAYFCASSPGQGTETQYFGPGTRLLVL.

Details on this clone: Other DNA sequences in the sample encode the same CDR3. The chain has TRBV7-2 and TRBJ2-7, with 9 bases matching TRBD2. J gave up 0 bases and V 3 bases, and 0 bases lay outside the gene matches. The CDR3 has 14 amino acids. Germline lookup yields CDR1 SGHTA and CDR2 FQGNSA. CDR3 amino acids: CASSLTSGSYEQYF. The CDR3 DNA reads TGTGCCAGCAGCTTGACTAGCGGCTCCTACGAGCAGTACTTC.

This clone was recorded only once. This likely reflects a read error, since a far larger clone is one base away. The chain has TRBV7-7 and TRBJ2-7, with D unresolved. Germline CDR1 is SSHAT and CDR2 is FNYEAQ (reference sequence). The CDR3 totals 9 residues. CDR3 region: CASSCLWVF. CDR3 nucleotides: TGTGCTAGCAGCTGCCTCTGGGTCTTC. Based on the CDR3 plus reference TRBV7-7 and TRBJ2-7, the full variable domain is GAGVSQSPRYKVTKRGQDVTLRCDPISSHATLYWYQQALGQGPEFLTYFNYEAQPDKSGLPSDRFSAERPEGSISTLTIQRTEQRDSAMYRCASSCLWVFGPGTRLTVT.

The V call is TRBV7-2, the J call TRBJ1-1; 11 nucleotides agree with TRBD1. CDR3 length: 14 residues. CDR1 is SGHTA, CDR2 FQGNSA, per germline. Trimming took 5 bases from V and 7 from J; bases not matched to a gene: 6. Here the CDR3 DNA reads TGTGCCAGCAGCCGTCCCGGGACAGGGGGTGAAGCTTTCTTT. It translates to CASSRPGTGGEAFF.

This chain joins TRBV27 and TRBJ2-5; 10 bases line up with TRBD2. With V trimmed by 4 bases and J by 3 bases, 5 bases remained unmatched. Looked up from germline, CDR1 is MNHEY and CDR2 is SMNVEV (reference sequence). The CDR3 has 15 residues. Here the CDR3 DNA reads TGTGCCAGCAGTTCAGTGCTAGCGGGGGAAGAGACCCAGTACTTC. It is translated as CASSSVLAGEETQYF.

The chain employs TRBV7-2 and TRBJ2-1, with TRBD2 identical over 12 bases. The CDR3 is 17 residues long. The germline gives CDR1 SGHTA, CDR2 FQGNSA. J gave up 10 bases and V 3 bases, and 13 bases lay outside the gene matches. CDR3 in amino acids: CASSFRTSGMRALEQFF. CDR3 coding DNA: TGTGCCAGCAGCTTCCGGACTAGCGGGATGAGAGCCCTCGAGCAGTTCTTC.

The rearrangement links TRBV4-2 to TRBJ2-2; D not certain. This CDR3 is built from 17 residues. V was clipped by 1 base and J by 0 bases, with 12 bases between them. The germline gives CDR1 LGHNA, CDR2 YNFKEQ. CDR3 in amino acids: CASSQGKGGANTGELFF. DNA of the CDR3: TGTGCCAGCAGCCAAGGGAAGGGCGGCGCGAACACCGGGGAGCTGTTTTTT.

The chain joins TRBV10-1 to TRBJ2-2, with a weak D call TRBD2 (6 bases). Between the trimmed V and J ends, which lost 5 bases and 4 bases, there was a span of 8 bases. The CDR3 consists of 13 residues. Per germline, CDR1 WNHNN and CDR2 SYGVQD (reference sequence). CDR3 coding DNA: TGCGCCAGCAGTACTAGCAGCACCGGGGAGCTGTTTTTT. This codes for CASSTSSTGELFF.

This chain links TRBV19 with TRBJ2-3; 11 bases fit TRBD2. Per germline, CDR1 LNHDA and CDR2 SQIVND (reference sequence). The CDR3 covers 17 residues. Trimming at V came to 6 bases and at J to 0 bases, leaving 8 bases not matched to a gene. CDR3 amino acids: CASRRLAGLTSTDTQYF. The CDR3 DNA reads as TGTGCCAGTAGAAGACTAGCGGGACTTACTAGCACAGATACGCAGTATTTT.

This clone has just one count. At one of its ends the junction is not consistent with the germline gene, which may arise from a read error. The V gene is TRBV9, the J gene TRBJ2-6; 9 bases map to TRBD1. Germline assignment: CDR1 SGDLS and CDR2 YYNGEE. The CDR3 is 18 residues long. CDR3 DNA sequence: TGTGCCAGCAGCGCCCGGGACAGGGTCGTAACTGGGGCCGACGTCCTGACTTTC. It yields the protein CASSARDRVVTGADVLTF. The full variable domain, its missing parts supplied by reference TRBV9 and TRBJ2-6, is DSGVTQTPKHLITATGQRVTLRCSPRSGDLSVYWYQQSLDQGLQFLIQYYNGEERAKGNILERFSAQQFPDLHSELNLSSLELGDSALYFCASSARDRVVTGADVLTFGAGSRLTVL.

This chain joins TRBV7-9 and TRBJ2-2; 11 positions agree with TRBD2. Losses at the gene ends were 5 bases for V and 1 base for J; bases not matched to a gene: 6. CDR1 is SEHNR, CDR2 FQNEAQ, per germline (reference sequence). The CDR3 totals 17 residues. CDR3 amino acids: CASSPGLAVENTGELFF. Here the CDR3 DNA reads TGTGCCAGCAGCCCGGGACTAGCGGTAGAGAACACCGGGGAGCTGTTTTTT.

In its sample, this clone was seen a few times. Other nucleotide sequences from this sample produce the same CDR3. CDR3 sequence (DNA): TGCAGCGCCGGTGGGGGCAGGAGTTCCAGCAATCAGCCCCAGCATTTT. It translates to CSAGGGRSSSNQPQHF. The genes are TRBV29-1 and TRBJ1-5; D may be TRBD1 (6 bases). The CDR3 length is 16 residues. CDR1 and CDR2 from the germline V gene are SQVTM and ANQGSEA. Trimming pared 7 bases from V and 1 base from J, leaving 20 bases between.

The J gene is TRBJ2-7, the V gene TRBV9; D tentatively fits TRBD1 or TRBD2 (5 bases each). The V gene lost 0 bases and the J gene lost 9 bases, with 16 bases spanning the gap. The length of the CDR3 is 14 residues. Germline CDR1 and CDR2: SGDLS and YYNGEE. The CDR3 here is CASSVGGPRSGQYF. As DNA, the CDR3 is TGTGCCAGCAGCGTAGGGGGACCTCGCTCGGGGCAGTACTTC. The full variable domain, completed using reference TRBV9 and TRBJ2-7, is DSGVTQTPKHLITATGQRVTLRCSPRSGDLSVYWYQQSLDQGLQFLIQYYNGEERAKGNILERFSAQQFPDLHSELNLSSLELGDSALYFCASSVGGPRSGQYFGPGTRLTVT.

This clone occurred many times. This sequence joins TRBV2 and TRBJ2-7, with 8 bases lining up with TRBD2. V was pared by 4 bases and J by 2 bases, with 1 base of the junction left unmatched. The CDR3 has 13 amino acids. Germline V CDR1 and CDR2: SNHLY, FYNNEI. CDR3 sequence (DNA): TGTGCCAGCAGTGCGGGAGGGGCCTACGAGCAGTACTTC. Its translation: CASSAGGAYEQYF.

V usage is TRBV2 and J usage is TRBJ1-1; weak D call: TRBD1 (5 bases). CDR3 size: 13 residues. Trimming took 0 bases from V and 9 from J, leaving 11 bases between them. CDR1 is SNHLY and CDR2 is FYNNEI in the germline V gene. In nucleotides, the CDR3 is TGTGCCAGCAGTGAAGCGCTCGGGGGTAAAGCTTTCTTT. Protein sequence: CASSEALGGKAFF.

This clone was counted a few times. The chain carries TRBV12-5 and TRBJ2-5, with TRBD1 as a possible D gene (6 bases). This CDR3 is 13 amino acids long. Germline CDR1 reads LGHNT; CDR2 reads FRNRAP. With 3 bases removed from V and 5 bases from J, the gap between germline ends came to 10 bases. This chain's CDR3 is CASGFGGRETQYF. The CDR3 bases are TGTGCTAGTGGTTTTGGGGGCCGGGAGACCCAGTACTTC.